The 21 T cell receptor beta chains in this list originate from one sample, sequenced in a study of control samples from healthy donors and cancer patients (TCRdb year 2020). The method was the immunoSEQ multiplex PCR assay. In TCRdb, the immuneACCESS table is reduced to in-frame sequences with V and J assigned. These tables do not hold every clone; where another copy was compared, an unresolved V gene accounts for under half, and the others remain unexplained. The sample includes about 89,000 clones, with about 83% observed a single time. The ten top clones hold approximately 2.1% of the sample. Specimen: blood. Receptors originate from a woman aged 40 to 50 in good health.

The genes are TRBV5-1 and TRBJ2-5, with D unclear. Trimming pared 5 bases from V and 1 base from J, leaving 3 bases between. This CDR3 is 11 amino acids long. Germline loops: CDR1 SGHRS, CDR2 YFSETQ. CDR3 nucleotides: TGCGCCAGCAGAACCCAAGAGACCCAGTACTTC. It yields the protein CASRTQETQYF.

The gene calls are TRBV12-3 or TRBV12-4 and TRBJ1-1; D gene ambiguous. The CDR3 consists of 11 residues. V dropped 3 bases and J dropped 3 bases, with 2 bases sitting between them. The CDR3 sequence: CASSLDTEAFF. DNA of the CDR3: TGTGCCAGCAGTTTGGACACTGAAGCTTTCTTT.

V and J are TRBV10-3 and TRBJ1-3; no clear D. V dropped 2 bases and J dropped 4 bases, with 9 bases sitting between them. The CDR3 runs to 14 residues. In germline, CDR1 is ENHRY, CDR2 SYGVKD. The CDR3 spells CAISETERGNTIYF. CDR3 nucleotide sequence: TGTGCCATCAGTGAGACAGAAAGAGGAAACACCATATATTTT.

The rearrangement joins TRBV12-5 to TRBJ1-1, with D possibly matching TRBD1 (5 bases). Per the germline V gene, CDR1 is LGHNT and CDR2 is FRNRAP. Trimming took off 0 bases at V and 10 bases at J, with 9 bases between the two ends. The CDR3 loop spans 12 amino acids. The CDR3 nucleotides read TGTGCTAGTGGTTTGGTAGGGCAGGGAGCTTTCTTT. Translated, it gives CASGLVGQGAFF.

This clone was observed a few times. The rearrangement links TRBV6-2 or TRBV6-3 to TRBJ1-2; no clear D. The germline CDR1 and CDR2 sequences are MNHEY and SVGEGT. This CDR3 has 13 residues. With 5 bases removed from V and 8 bases from J, the gap between germline ends came to 15 bases. The CDR3 loop is CASSPTLGNGYTF. The CDR3 coding sequence is TGTGCCAGCAGTCCCACCCTAGGGAACGGCTACACCTTC.

The rearrangement links TRBV6-4 to TRBJ1-6; perhaps TRBD1 as D (5 bases). Germline values: CDR1 MRHNA, CDR2 SNTAGT. V was shortened by 2 bases and J by 14 bases, with 10 bases between the two germline ends. CDR3 size: 12 residues. CDR3 coding DNA: TGTGCCAGCAGTGACGGTCAGGGAACCCTCCACTTT. This codes for CASSDGQGTLHF.

Judged by abundance, this clone is medium-sized. This chain connects TRBV15 to TRBJ1-5, with D unclear. In germline, CDR1 is LNHNV, CDR2 YYDKDF (reference sequence). Trimming stripped 0 bases from V and 6 bases from J, with 12 bases between. The CDR3 is 15 residues long. Here the CDR3 DNA reads TGTGCCACCAGCAGAGATCTAGGTTTGGGTCAGCCCCAGCATTTT. It codes for CATSRDLGLGQPQHF.

This chain links TRBV5-1 with TRBJ1-3; D ambiguous. The CDR3 length is 16 residues. The germline V gene encodes CDR1 SGHRS and CDR2 YFSETQ. The ends were cut back, 5 bases at V and 4 bases at J, with 19 bases in the middle. The CDR3 sequence is CASSVDLTLVGNTIYF. The DNA of the CDR3 is TGCGCCAGCAGTGTAGATCTTACCTTGGTCGGAAACACCATATATTTT.

The genes are TRBV7-9 and TRBJ1-4; no definite D call. The CDR3 extends over 11 amino acids. Germline CDR1 reads SEHNR; CDR2 reads FQNEAQ (reference sequence). The V end lost 10 bases, the J end lost 8 bases, and 11 bases lay between the germline ends. CDR3 DNA: TGTGCCACCTCCATAGGGGAAAAACTGTTTTTT. Protein: CATSIGEKLFF.

V usage is TRBV10-2 and J usage is TRBJ1-2; D unresolved. The CDR3 sequence is 14 residues long. Germline lookup yields CDR1 WSHSY and CDR2 SAAADI. V gave up 0 bases and J gave up 0 bases, with 5 bases separating them. The CDR3 DNA follows: TGCGCCAGCAGTGAGTCGCCAGCTAACTATGGCTACACCTTC. This translates into CASSESPANYGYTF.

J is TRBJ2-6 and V is TRBV12-1; the listed D gene, TRBD1, was not tested against the DNA. TRBV12-1 represents a pseudogene. The CDR3 is made up of 19 amino acids. CDR3 residues: CASSFGTGHKSSGANVLTF. Written as DNA, the CDR3 is TGTGCCAGCAGCTTTGGAACCGGACATAAAAGCTCTGGGGCCAACGTCCTGACTTTC.

This clone was counted a few times. The chain couples TRBV7-9 to TRBJ1-1; 8 bases align to TRBD1. CDR3 length equals 14 residues. Germline loops: CDR1 SEHNR, CDR2 FQNEAQ (reference sequence). Losses at the gene ends were 5 bases for V and 8 bases for J; bases not matched to a gene: 10. Here the CDR3 reads CASSEYDRGGEAFF. DNA of the CDR3: TGTGCCAGCAGCGAATATGACAGGGGCGGCGAAGCTTTCTTT.

The J gene is TRBJ2-2, the V gene TRBV4-3; the D is unclear. Germline values: CDR1 LGHNA, CDR2 YSLEER. CDR3 length: 14 residues. V was pared by 4 bases and J by 6 bases, with 12 bases between. The CDR3, as DNA: TGCGCCAGCAGCCCCTATATGCTGGCCGGGGAGCTGTTTTTT. This sequence encodes CASSPYMLAGELFF.

The genes are TRBV27 and TRBJ1-1; D ambiguous. From germline, CDR1 is MNHEY and CDR2 SMNVEV (reference sequence). This CDR3 spans 13 amino acids. The ends were cut back, 9 bases at V and 1 base at J, with 12 bases in the middle. The CDR3 region has the DNA TGTGCCAGTCAGGAACCAGGGAACACTGAAGCTTTCTTT. It specifies CASQEPGNTEAFF.

The chain employs TRBV6-1 and TRBJ2-7; 11 bases are shared with TRBD1. Germline CDR1 and CDR2: MNHNS and SASEGT. The CDR3 is 15 residues long. With 3 bases clipped from V and 0 bases from J, the junction kept 1 base outside the gene matches. CDR3 protein: CASSEGTGGSYEQYF. Written as DNA, the CDR3 is TGTGCCAGCAGTGAGGGGACAGGGGGCTCCTACGAGCAGTACTTC.

The V and J genes are TRBV18 and TRBJ2-7, with D perhaps given as TRBD1 or TRBD2 (5 bases each). Germline lookup yields CDR1 KGHSH and CDR2 LQKENI. V lost 5 bases, J lost 1 base, and 12 bases lay in between. The CDR3 spans 14 residues. The CDR3 loop is CASSSRGGSYEQYF. CDR3 nucleotides: TGTGCCAGCTCATCGAGGGGTGGGTCCTACGAGCAGTACTTC.

The chain is built from TRBV5-4 and TRBJ1-4; the match to TRBD1 covers 8 bases. The V gene's germline CDR1 is SGHNT and CDR2 YYREEE (reference sequence). With V trimmed by 4 bases and J by 7 bases, 6 bases remained unmatched. CDR3 size: 14 residues. CDR3 sequence: CASSDRGLGEKLFF. The CDR3 region has the DNA TGTGCCAGCAGCGACAGGGGTCTCGGTGAAAAACTGTTTTTT.

The chain links TRBV6-6 to TRBJ1-4; 8 nucleotides agree with TRBD1. The germline V gene encodes CDR1 MNHNY and CDR2 SVGAGI (reference sequence). V gave up 6 bases and J gave up 8 bases; unmatched junction bases: 14. CDR3 size: 16 residues. CDR3: CASSRGLTGVGEKLFF. In nucleotides, the CDR3 is TGTGCCAGCAGCCGCGGTCTGACAGGGGTCGGGGAAAAACTGTTTTTT.

This sequence joins TRBV5-6 and TRBJ1-4; weak D call: TRBD1 (6 bases). This CDR3 contains 15 residues. V was clipped by 5 bases and J by 8 bases, with 19 bases between them. CDR1 SGHDT and CDR2 YYEEEE come from the germline V gene. The CDR3 DNA sequence: TGTGCCAGCAGTGGGGGAGGGGGAATTCGAGAAAAACTGTTTTTT. Protein: CASSGGGGIREKLFF.

The chain has TRBV19 and TRBJ1-6; 8 nucleotides match TRBD1. Germline V CDR1 and CDR2: LNHDA, SQIVND (reference sequence). Trimming took 5 bases from V and 10 from J; bases not matched to a gene: 13. The CDR3 is 16 residues long. Here the CDR3 reads CASSPRTGLPESPLHF. The CDR3 DNA is TGTGCCAGTAGTCCTCGGACAGGGCTTCCGGAATCACCCCTCCACTTT.

The chain links TRBV18 to TRBJ2-7, with D perhaps matching TRBD1 or TRBD2 (5 bases each). V shed 1 base and J shed 3 bases, with 22 bases lying between them. CDR1 is KGHSH and CDR2 is LQKENI in the germline V gene. This CDR3 has 18 residues. The CDR3 reads CASSPRSLSGPFFYEQYF. The CDR3 nucleotides read TGTGCCAGCTCACCACGCTCATTGTCGGGACCCTTTTTCTACGAGCAGTACTTC.